Listed here are 17 T cell receptor beta chains from one sample, sequenced in a study of T cell responses to AZD1222 COVID-19 vaccine. The protocol was immunoSEQ multiplex PCR, while the TCRdb copy is restricted to in-frame clones and leaves out a portion. Found here are some 130,000 clones, roughly 88% of them singletons; the top ten hold roughly 1.6%. Sequenced here: peripheral blood, sampled on day 0 of AZD1222 vaccination. These receptors came from an adult in good health.

The V call is TRBV7-3, the J call TRBJ1-1; D is unresolved. Trimming left V 3 bases short and J 4 bases short, with 9 bases between. This CDR3 is built from 13 residues. Germline-derived CDR1 and CDR2 are SGHTA and FQGTGA. The CDR3 is CASSFTGGTEAFF. DNA for the CDR3: TGTGCCAGCAGCTTCACGGGCGGCACTGAAGCTTTCTTT.

The chain links TRBV13 to TRBJ2-1; D gene uncertain. The CDR3 covers 16 residues. The V gene's germline CDR1 is PRHDT and CDR2 FYEKMQ (reference sequence). Trimming left V 5 bases short and J 8 bases short, with 22 bases between. The CDR3 protein is CASSPPGTANYYEQFF. The CDR3 DNA is TGTGCCAGCAGCCCACCCGGAACAGCGAATTACTATGAGCAGTTCTTC.

The CDR3 reads CASTPSPSNTPLHF. The DNA of the CDR3 is TGTGCCAGTACCCCGTCCCCGTCTAACACACCCCTCCACTTT. The V gene is TRBV19, the J gene TRBJ1-6; the D is unclear. The germline V gene encodes CDR1 LNHDA and CDR2 SQIVND (reference sequence). The CDR3 sequence is 14 residues long. The V end was cut by 7 bases, the J end by 11 bases, with 18 bases between.

This chain connects TRBV11-2 to TRBJ1-1; 7 bases fit TRBD1. Per germline, CDR1 SGHAT and CDR2 FQNNGV. The trim removed 5 bases at V and 1 base at J, leaving 7 bases unmatched. This CDR3 is built from 15 residues. The CDR3 here is CASSPRTGSNTEAFF. In DNA, the CDR3 is TGTGCCAGCAGCCCCCGGACAGGATCGAACACTGAAGCTTTCTTT.

The rearrangement uses TRBV29-1 and TRBJ2-4, with TRBD1 matching over 7 bases. Germline CDR1 is SQVTM and CDR2 is ANQGSEA. V was clipped by 8 bases and J by 0 bases; unmatched bases: 10. This CDR3 region has 15 residues. The CDR3 region has the DNA TGCAGCTCCACCGGGACAGTTCTAGCCAAAAACATTCAGTACTTC. As protein: CSSTGTVLAKNIQYF.

The chain employs TRBV9 and TRBJ2-1; 7 nucleotides line up with TRBD1. This CDR3 has 15 residues. CDR1 and CDR2 from the germline V gene are SGDLS and YYNGEE. V shed 1 base, J shed 9 bases, and the junction held 10 bases outside the gene matches. Here the CDR3 reads CASSVTTGSWGEQFF. The CDR3 DNA is TGTGCCAGCAGCGTAACGACAGGGTCGTGGGGTGAGCAGTTCTTC.

The chain couples TRBV24-1 to TRBJ2-1; D might be TRBD1 or TRBD2, each matching 5 bases. V was cut by 2 bases and J by 7 bases, with 14 bases left in between. Germline V lookup: CDR1 KGHDR, CDR2 SFDVKD. This CDR3 spans 15 amino acids. CDR3 protein: CATSDSGFPGNEQFF. The CDR3 region has the DNA TGTGCCACCAGTGATTCGGGATTCCCAGGGAATGAGCAGTTCTTC.

This clone appeared a few times. At the DNA level, this CDR3 is encoded by other sequences in the same sample as well. V usage is TRBV18 and J usage is TRBJ2-2; D is possibly TRBD1 or TRBD2 (5 bases each). CDR3 length: 16 amino acids. The V gene's germline CDR1 is KGHSH and CDR2 LQKENI. Trimming stripped 2 bases from V and 1 base from J, with 11 bases between. The CDR3 DNA sequence: TGTGCCAGCTCACCATGGGGACGGGAGAACACCGGGGAGCTGTTTTTT. It translates to CASSPWGRENTGELFF.

The chain uses TRBV28 and TRBJ2-7; D assignment may be TRBD1 or TRBD2 (5 bases each). V was shortened by 8 bases and J by 4 bases, with 21 bases between the two germline ends. CDR3 size: 15 residues. Per germline, CDR1 MDHEN and CDR2 SYDVKM. This CDR3 reads CASGTPHGAGYEQYF. CDR3 DNA sequence: TGTGCCAGCGGAACCCCCCACGGGGCCGGGTACGAGCAGTACTTC.

This sequence joins TRBV9 and TRBJ1-5; D is unresolved. There are 13 residues in the CDR3. The V and J ends lost 2 bases and 3 bases respectively, with 6 bases between them. Germline CDR1 SGDLS, CDR2 YYNGEE. CDR3 amino acids: CASSVDYNQPQHF. The CDR3 region has the DNA TGTGCCAGCAGCGTGGACTACAATCAGCCCCAGCATTTT.

In its sample, this clone was seen once. The chain employs TRBV30 and TRBJ1-5; TRBD1 might be the D (6 bases). The CDR3 contains 14 residues. Per the germline V gene, CDR1 is GTSNPN and CDR2 is SVGIG (reference sequence). V was pared by 3 bases and J by 4 bases, with 13 bases between. The CDR3 reads CAWSTGGGNQPQHF. Written as DNA, the CDR3 is TGTGCCTGGAGCACGGGGGGCGGGAATCAGCCCCAGCATTTT.

The rearrangement links TRBV24-1 to TRBJ2-1, with D tentatively TRBD1 (6 bases). Germline V lookup: CDR1 KGHDR, CDR2 SFDVKD. V was clipped by 3 bases and J by 5 bases, with 13 bases between them. This CDR3 contains 15 residues. CDR3 nucleotides: TGTGCCACCAGTGATCTCAGGGGATTGGACAATGAGCAGTTCTTC. Amino acids: CATSDLRGLDNEQFF.

This clone was observed a few times. V usage is TRBV10-3 and J usage is TRBJ2-2, with 9 bases fitting TRBD1. Germline V gives CDR1 ENHRY, CDR2 SYGVKD. The CDR3 runs to 17 residues. The V gene end was trimmed by 0 bases and the J gene end by 1 base; junction bases not matched to a gene: 3. The CDR3 coding sequence is TGTGCCATCAGTGAGTCGGGGACAGGGAAGAACACCGGGGAGCTGTTTTTT. The encoded protein is CAISESGTGKNTGELFF.

The chain couples TRBV9 to TRBJ2-3; no clear D gene. Germline V lookup: CDR1 SGDLS, CDR2 YYNGEE. The CDR3 totals 12 residues. V lost 1 base and J lost 3, with 3 bases in between. In DNA, the CDR3 is TGTGCCAGCAGCGTAAGAACAGATACGCAGTATTTT. The encoded protein is CASSVRTDTQYF.

The chain employs TRBV9 and TRBJ1-6; D is uncertain. Trimming stripped 4 bases from V and 10 bases from J, with 18 bases between. The CDR3 is made up of 15 amino acids. Germline loops: CDR1 SGDLS, CDR2 YYNGEE. The CDR3 DNA follows: TGTGCCAGCAGCTCCTCCACCCAGGCCAGGTCACCCCTCCACTTT. Its protein is CASSSSTQARSPLHF.

The DNA for the CDR3 is TGCGCCAGCAGCTTGGAGACGGGACTGTACGAGCAGTACTTC. Encoded protein: CASSLETGLYEQYF. This rearrangement joins TRBV5-1 to TRBJ2-7, with a tentative D call TRBD2 (6 bases). Germline assignment: CDR1 SGHRS and CDR2 YFSETQ. CDR3 length: 14 amino acids. Trimming cost V 0 bases and J 4 bases, with 11 bases left between them.

The rearrangement uses TRBV30 and TRBJ1-2; D is uncertain. This CDR3 comprises 13 residues. The V gene's germline CDR1 is GTSNPN and CDR2 SVGIG (reference sequence). V lost 5 bases, J lost 7 bases, and 17 bases lay in between. In DNA form, the CDR3 reads TGTGCCTGGGCCTCGGAGATCTGGGGTGGCTACACCTTC. This translates into CAWASEIWGGYTF. The variable domain in full, with the rest retrieved from reference TRBV30 and TRBJ1-2, is SQTIHQWPATLVQPVGSPLSLECTVEGTSNPNLYWYRQAAGRGLQLLFYSVGIGQISSEVPQNLSASRPQDRQFILSSKKLLLSDSGFYLCAWASEIWGGYTFGSGTRLTVV.